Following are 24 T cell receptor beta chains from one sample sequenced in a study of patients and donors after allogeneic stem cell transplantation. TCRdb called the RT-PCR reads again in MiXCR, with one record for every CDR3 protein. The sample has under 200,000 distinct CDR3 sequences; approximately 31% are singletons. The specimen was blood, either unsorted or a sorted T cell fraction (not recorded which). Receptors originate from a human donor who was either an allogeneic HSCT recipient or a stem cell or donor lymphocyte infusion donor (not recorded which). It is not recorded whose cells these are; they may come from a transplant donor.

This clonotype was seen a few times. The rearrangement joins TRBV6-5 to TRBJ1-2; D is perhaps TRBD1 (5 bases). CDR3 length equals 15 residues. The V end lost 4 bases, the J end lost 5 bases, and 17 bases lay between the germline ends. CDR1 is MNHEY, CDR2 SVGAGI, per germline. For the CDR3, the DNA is TGTGCCAGCAGTTTTCGGGGCATTAATTTATATGGCTACACCTTC. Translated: CASSFRGINLYGYTF.

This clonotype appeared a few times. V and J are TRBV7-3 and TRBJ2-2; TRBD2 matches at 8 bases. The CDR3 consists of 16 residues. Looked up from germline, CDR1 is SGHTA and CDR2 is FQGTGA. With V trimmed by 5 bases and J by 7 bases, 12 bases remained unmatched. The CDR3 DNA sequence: TGTGCCAGCAGCCCTCGGACTAGCCCGAGGGGCGGGGAGCTGTTTTTT. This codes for CASSPRTSPRGGELFF.

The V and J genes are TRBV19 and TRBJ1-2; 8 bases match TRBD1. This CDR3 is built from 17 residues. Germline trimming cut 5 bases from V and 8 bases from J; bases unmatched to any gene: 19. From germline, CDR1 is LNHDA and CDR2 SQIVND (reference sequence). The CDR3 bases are TGTGCCAGTAGTGGCCCGACAGGGGCGTATGACCTTATCGGCTACACCTTC. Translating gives CASSGPTGAYDLIGYTF.

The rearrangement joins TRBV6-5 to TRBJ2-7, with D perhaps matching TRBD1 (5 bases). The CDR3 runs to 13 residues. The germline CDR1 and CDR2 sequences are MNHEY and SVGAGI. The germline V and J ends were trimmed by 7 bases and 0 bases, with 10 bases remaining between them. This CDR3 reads CASIGHSSYEQYF. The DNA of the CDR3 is TGTGCCAGCATTGGACACAGCTCCTACGAGCAGTACTTC.

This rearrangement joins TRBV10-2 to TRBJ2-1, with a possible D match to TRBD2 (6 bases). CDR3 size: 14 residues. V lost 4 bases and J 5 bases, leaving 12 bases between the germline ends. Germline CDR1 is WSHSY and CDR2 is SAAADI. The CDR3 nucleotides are TGCGCCAGCAGTGTTCGGGAGTACCACAATGAGCAGTTCTTC. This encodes CASSVREYHNEQFF.

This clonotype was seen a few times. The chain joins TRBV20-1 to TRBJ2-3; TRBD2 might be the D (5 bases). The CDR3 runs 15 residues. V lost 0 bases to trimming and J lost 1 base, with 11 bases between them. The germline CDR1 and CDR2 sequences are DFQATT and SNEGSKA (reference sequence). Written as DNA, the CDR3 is TGCAGTGCTAGAGATGGGTGGAGGTGCACAGATACGCAGTATTTT. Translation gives CSARDGWRCTDTQYF.

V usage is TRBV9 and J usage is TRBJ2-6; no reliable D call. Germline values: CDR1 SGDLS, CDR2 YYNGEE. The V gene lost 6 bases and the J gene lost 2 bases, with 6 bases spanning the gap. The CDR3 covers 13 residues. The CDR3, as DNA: TGTGCCAGCAAGGGTGCTGGGGCCAACGTCCTGACTTTC. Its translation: CASKGAGANVLTF.

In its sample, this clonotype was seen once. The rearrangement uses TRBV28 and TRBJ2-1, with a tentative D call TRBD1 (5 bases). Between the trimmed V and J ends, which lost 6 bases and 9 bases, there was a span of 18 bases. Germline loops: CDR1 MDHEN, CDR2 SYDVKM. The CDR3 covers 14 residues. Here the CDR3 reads CASSPDTTYGEQFF. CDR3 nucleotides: TGTGCCAGCAGCCCGGACACTACTTACGGTGAGCAGTTCTTC.

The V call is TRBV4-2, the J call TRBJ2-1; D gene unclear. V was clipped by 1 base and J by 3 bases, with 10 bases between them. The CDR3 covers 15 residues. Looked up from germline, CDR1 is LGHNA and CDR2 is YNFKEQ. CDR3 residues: CASSQVLFLYNEQFF. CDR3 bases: TGTGCCAGCAGCCAAGTTCTCTTTCTCTACAATGAGCAGTTCTTC.

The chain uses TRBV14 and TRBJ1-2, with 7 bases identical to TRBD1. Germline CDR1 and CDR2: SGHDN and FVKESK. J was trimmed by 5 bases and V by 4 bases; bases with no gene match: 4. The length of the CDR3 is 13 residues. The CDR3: CASSRDSAYGYTF. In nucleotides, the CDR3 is TGTGCCAGCAGCCGGGACAGCGCGTATGGCTACACCTTC.

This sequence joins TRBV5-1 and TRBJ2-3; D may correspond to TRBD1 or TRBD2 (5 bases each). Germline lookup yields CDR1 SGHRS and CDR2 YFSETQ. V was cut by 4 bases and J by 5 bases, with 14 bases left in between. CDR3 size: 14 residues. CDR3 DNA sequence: TGCGCCAGCAGCGGGACGGTGACCCTAGATACGCAGTATTTT. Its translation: CASSGTVTLDTQYF.

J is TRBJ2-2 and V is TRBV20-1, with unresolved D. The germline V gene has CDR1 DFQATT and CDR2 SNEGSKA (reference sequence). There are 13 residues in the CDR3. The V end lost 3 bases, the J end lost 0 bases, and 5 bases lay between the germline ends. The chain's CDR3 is CSARGSNTGELFF. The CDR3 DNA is TGCAGTGCTAGGGGCTCGAACACCGGGGAGCTGTTTTTT.

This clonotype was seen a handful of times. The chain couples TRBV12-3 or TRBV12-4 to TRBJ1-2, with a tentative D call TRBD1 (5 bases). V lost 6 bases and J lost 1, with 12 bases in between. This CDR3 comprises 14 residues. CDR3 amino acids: CASSRDFSNYGYTF. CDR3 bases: TGTGCCAGCAGCCGGGACTTTAGTAACTATGGCTACACCTTC.

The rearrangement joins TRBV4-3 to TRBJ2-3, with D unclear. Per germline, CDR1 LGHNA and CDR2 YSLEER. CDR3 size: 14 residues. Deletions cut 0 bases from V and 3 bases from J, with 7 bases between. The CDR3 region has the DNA TGCGCCAGCAGCCAAGATTTCTTTACAGATACGCAGTATTTT. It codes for CASSQDFFTDTQYF.

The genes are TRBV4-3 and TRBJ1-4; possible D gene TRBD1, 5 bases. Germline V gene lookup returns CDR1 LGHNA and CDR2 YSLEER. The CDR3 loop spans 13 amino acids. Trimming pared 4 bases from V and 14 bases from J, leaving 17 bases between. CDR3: CASSPGTSFPLFF. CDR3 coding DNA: TGCGCCAGCAGCCCGGGGACTTCTTTTCCGCTGTTTTTT.

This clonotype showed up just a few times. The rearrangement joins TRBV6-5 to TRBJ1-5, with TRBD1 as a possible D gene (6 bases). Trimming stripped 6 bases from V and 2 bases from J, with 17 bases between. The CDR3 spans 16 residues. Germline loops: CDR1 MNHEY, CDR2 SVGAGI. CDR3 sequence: CASSPSLGAGNQPQHF. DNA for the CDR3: TGTGCCAGCAGCCCCTCCTTGGGGGCCGGCAATCAGCCCCAGCATTTT.

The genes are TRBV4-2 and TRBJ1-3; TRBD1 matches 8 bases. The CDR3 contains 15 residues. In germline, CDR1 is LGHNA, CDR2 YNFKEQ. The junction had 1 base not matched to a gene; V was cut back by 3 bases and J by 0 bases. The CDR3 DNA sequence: TGTGCCAGCAGCCACACAGGGGGCTCTGGAAACACCATATATTTT. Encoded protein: CASSHTGGSGNTIYF.

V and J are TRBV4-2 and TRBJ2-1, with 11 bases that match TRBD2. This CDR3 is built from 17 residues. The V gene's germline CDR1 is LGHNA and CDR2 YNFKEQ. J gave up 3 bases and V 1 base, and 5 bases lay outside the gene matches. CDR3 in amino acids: CASSQAPGLADYNEQFF. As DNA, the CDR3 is TGTGCCAGCAGCCAAGCACCGGGACTAGCGGACTACAATGAGCAGTTCTTC.

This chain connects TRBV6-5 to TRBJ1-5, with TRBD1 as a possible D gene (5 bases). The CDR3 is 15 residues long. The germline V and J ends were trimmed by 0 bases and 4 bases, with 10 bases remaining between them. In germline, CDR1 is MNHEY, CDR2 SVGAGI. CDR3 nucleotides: TGTGCCAGCAGTTACTCGATAAACAGGAATCAGCCCCAGCATTTT. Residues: CASSYSINRNQPQHF.

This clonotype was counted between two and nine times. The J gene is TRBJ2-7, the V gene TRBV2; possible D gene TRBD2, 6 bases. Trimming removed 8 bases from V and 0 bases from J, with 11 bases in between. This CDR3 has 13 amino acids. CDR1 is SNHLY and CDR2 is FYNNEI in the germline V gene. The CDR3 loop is CASQWRDSYEQYF. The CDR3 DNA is TGTGCCAGCCAATGGCGGGACTCCTACGAGCAGTACTTC.

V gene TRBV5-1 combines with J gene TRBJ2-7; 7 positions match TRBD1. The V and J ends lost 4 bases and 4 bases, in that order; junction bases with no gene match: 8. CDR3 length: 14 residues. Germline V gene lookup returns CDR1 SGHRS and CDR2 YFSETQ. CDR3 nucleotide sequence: TGCGCCAGCAGCCCGGGACAGCTGAGTTACGAGCAGTACTTC. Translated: CASSPGQLSYEQYF.

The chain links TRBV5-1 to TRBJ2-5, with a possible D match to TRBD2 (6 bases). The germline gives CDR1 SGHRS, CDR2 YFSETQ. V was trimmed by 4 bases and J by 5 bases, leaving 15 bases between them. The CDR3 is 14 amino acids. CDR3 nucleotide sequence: TGCGCCAGCAGCGATGTGTCGGGAGATGAGACCCAGTACTTC. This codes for CASSDVSGDETQYF.

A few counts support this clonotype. The CDR3 is CASSPSGIAYEQYF. The CDR3 DNA is TGTGCCAGCAGTCCCAGCGGGATAGCTTACGAGCAGTACTTC. The chain uses TRBV6-6 and TRBJ2-7; 7 bases align to TRBD2. The J segment lost 4 bases and the V segment lost 5 bases, leaving 8 bases of the junction unmatched. The CDR3 contains 14 residues. Per the germline V gene, CDR1 is MNHNY and CDR2 is SVGAGI (reference sequence).

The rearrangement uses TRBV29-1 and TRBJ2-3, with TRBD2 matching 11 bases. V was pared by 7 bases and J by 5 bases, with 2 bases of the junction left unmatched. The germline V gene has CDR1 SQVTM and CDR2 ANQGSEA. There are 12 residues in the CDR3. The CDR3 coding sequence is TGCAGCGCACTAGCGGGAGAAGATACGCAGTATTTT. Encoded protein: CSALAGEDTQYF.